The 6 T cell receptor beta chains below come from one sample, sequenced in a study of blood T cell repertoires in COVID-19. Clones were sequenced by immunoSEQ multiplex PCR, and TCRdb holds only the in-frame ones, with some missing. The table records roughly 290,000 clones, 86% of them present only once. Sequenced: peripheral blood. All receptors come from a woman aged 25 to 39 who had recovered from COVID-19.

The rearrangement joins TRBV5-4 to TRBJ2-7; D is perhaps TRBD2 (6 bases). Trimming pared 7 bases from V and 4 bases from J, leaving 21 bases between. The CDR3 has 15 residues. In germline, CDR1 is SGHNT, CDR2 YYREEE (reference sequence). CDR3 bases: TGTGCCAGCCAAGAGGGTTCTAGCGAATCTTACGAGCAGTACTTC. Translated: CASQEGSSESYEQYF.

The V gene is TRBV7-9, the J gene TRBJ2-2; 12 bases are a match to TRBD2. Germline CDR1 reads SEHNR; CDR2 reads FQNEAQ (reference sequence). The V segment lost 3 bases and the J segment 4 bases; nucleotides outside the gene matches: 3. The CDR3 runs to 16 residues. CDR3 sequence (DNA): TGTGCCAGCAGCTTCCGACTAGCGGGGGTCACCGGGGAGCTGTTTTTT. Encoded protein: CASSFRLAGVTGELFF.

The J gene is TRBJ2-7, the V gene TRBV28; the D gene is possibly TRBD1 (7 bases). V lost 7 bases and J lost 3, with 19 bases in between. Germline CDR1 reads MDHEN; CDR2 reads SYDVKM. The CDR3 runs to 15 residues. CDR3 loop: CASIRSAGGSYEQYF. For the CDR3, the DNA is TGTGCCAGCATCCGGTCGGCAGGGGGGAGCTACGAGCAGTACTTC.

The chain has TRBV5-1 and TRBJ2-1, with D unresolved. The CDR3 sequence is 11 residues long. V lost 0 bases to trimming and J lost 9 bases, with 4 bases between them. CDR1 is SGHRS, CDR2 YFSETQ, per germline. CDR3 protein: CASSLGGEQFF. The CDR3 bases are TGCGCCAGCAGCTTGGGAGGTGAGCAGTTCTTC.

This chain connects TRBV24-1 to TRBJ2-2, with TRBD1 as a possible D gene (6 bases). The CDR3 contains 14 residues. The ends were cut back, 10 bases at V and 5 bases at J, with 16 bases in the middle. The germline V gene encodes CDR1 KGHDR and CDR2 SFDVKD. The chain's CDR3 is CATSPGARTGELFF. The CDR3 nucleotides are TGTGCCACATCGCCAGGGGCGAGGACCGGGGAGCTGTTTTTT.

The chain links TRBV4-2 to TRBJ1-2; no clear D. Trimming left V 1 base short and J 4 bases short, with 19 bases between. The CDR3 spans 17 residues. Germline V gene lookup returns CDR1 LGHNA and CDR2 YNFKEQ. DNA of the CDR3: TGTGCCAGCAGCCAAGTCACGGGTTTAATTGGATCCTATGGCTACACCTTC. Translation: CASSQVTGLIGSYGYTF.